This is a list of T cell receptor beta chains from one sample in a study of blood T cell repertoires in COVID-19. Sequencing was performed with immunoSEQ multiplex PCR; in TCRdb, only in-frame clones are kept and a portion is missing. The sample has about 260,000 clones; about 88% are singletons. Sequenced sample: peripheral blood. The receptors derive from a woman aged 30 to 39 with COVID-19, enrolled during active disease. The CDR3 runs from the conserved cysteine through the conserved F or W. A D gene is named only where the DNA matches it firmly. Expanded clones get a size class; other rows say once, few or many, or leave the size out.

clone size	V gene	D gene	CDR3 length	J gene	CDR3 DNA	CDR3 protein
.	TRBV2	.	14	TRBJ1-2	TGTGCCAGCAGTGAAGCTAGGCAGGGTAGCGGCTACACCTTC	CASSEARQGSGYTF
.	TRBV21-1	.	15	TRBJ2-7	TGTGCCAGCAGCAAAGGGGGAGGGATTACCTACGAGCAGTACTTC	CASSKGGGITYEQYF
.	TRBV7-2	TRBD2	14	TRBJ2-3	TGTGCCAGCAGCTCCGGCGGGAGGACAGATACGCAGTATTTT	CASSSGGRTDTQYF
.	TRBV10-1	TRBD1	13	TRBJ2-7	TGCGCCGTCCCCGGGACAGGGTCCTACGAGCAGTACTTC	CAVPGTGSYEQYF
.	TRBV30	.	13	TRBJ1-1	TGTGCCTGGAGCCCCCCCGGGAACACTGAAGCTTTCTTT	CAWSPPGNTEAFF
few	TRBV27	TRBD2	14	TRBJ2-7	TGTGCCAGCAGCGGACGGGGGGGGCAATACGAGCAGTACTTC	CASSGRGGQYEQYF
.	TRBV28	.	14	TRBJ1-5	TGTGCCAGCAGTTTGTTCGGAGACAATCAGCCCCAGCATTTT	CASSLFGDNQPQHF
.	TRBV5-5	TRBD1	13	TRBJ1-5	TGTGCCAGCAGCTTGGCTGGGACAGGCTCCGAGCATTTT	CASSLAGTGSEHF
.	TRBV28	TRBD2	17	TRBJ2-6	TGTGCCAGCACCTCCCCGGGGGGGGGACCTGGGGCCAACGTCCTGACTTTC	CASTSPGGGPGANVLTF
.	TRBV3-1/TRBV3-2	.	16	TRBJ2-7	TGTGCCAGCAGACCTCACAGGGTCTCCACCTCCTACGAGCAGTACTTC	CASRPHRVSTSYEQYF
.	TRBV11-2	.	14	TRBJ2-7	TGTGCCAGCAGCGGGGCGGGGCCTACATACGAGCAGTACTTC	CASSGAGPTYEQYF
.	TRBV24-1	TRBD2	17	TRBJ2-3	TGTGCCACCAGTGATGGGAGGGAAGAGTTCGGCACAGATACGCAGTATTTT	CATSDGREEFGTDTQYF
.	TRBV24-1	TRBD2	16	TRBJ2-1	TGTGCCACCAGTGACCCGCTAGCGGGAGTCTACAATGAGCAGTTCTTC	CATSDPLAGVYNEQFF
.	TRBV18	.	13	TRBJ2-1	TGTGCCAGCTCACCGGGGGCAGGCGATGAGCAGTTCTTC	CASSPGAGDEQFF
.	TRBV28	.	19	TRBJ2-6	TGTGCCAGCAGTTTGGGAAGAGGACAGTGGGGCTCTGGGGCCAACGTCCTGACTTTC	CASSLGRGQWGSGANVLTF
.	TRBV7-2	.	14	TRBJ2-3	TGTGCCAGCAGCTTAGAGACGGAGTCAGATACGCAGTATTTT	CASSLETESDTQYF
few	TRBV27	.	15	TRBJ1-6	TGTGCCAGCAGTTTGCGGAGCTCCTATAATTCACCCCTCCACTTT	CASSLRSSYNSPLHF
.	TRBV19	TRBD1	13	TRBJ1-1	TGTGCCGGGCTCGGACAGGAGAACACTGAAGCTTTCTTT	CAGLGQENTEAFF
few	TRBV5-1	.	13	TRBJ1-5	TGCGCCAGCGCAGCGGACAGCAATCAGCCCCAGCATTTT	CASAADSNQPQHF
.	TRBV5-4	TRBD1	14	TRBJ2-7	TGTGCCAGCAGCTTGGGTCAGGGGGCGGTTGGGCAGTACTTC	CASSLGQGAVGQYF
.	TRBV6-1	.	15	TRBJ2-3	TGTGCCAGCAGTGACGGGACTGGCGGTCCAGATACGCAGTATTTT	CASSDGTGGPDTQYF
.	TRBV5-6	.	15	TRBJ1-6	TGTGCCAGCAGCGAACTTACCAACCGCAATTCACCCCTCCACTTT	CASSELTNRNSPLHF
.	TRBV20-1	.	11	TRBJ2-5	TGCAGTGCGCGGCCAGAAGAGACCCAGTACTTC	CSARPEETQYF
.	TRBV6-6	TRBD1	16	TRBJ1-5	TGTGCCAGCAGTAGACCGGGACAGAATAGCAATCAGCCCCAGCATTTT	CASSRPGQNSNQPQHF
.	TRBV6-5	TRBD1	14	TRBJ2-2	TGTGCCAGCAGCCGGGGACAGAGCACCGGGGAGCTGTTTTTT	CASSRGQSTGELFF
.	TRBV28	TRBD1	14	TRBJ1-4	TGTGCCAGCAGTTTTCAGGGGGCGGGGGAAAAACTGTTTTTT	CASSFQGAGEKLFF
once	TRBV6-7	.	14	TRBJ1-3	TGTGCCAGCAGTGTGGGCTACTCTGGAAACACCATATATTTT	CASSVGYSGNTIYF
.	TRBV19	.	14	TRBJ2-6	TGTGCCAGTAGTCCGGGCTCTGGGGCCAACGTCCTGACTTTC	CASSPGSGANVLTF
.	TRBV10-3	.	14	TRBJ2-5	TGTGCCACCTCCCCCCAGGCCATACAAGAGACCCAGTACTTC	CATSPQAIQETQYF
.	TRBV19	.	12	TRBJ1-1	TGTGCCAGTAGGTACAGGGACACTGAAGCTTTCTTT	CASRYRDTEAFF
.	TRBV7-2	TRBD2	16	TRBJ2-7	TGTGCCAGCAGCTTCCTTAGCGGGAGTGGGATTTACGAGCAGTACTTC	CASSFLSGSGIYEQYF
.	TRBV7-2	TRBD1	17	TRBJ2-7	TGTGCCAGCAGCTTGGTTCCCCCAGGGGGATGGACCTACGAGCAGTACTTC	CASSLVPPGGWTYEQYF
.	TRBV27	.	12	TRBJ2-7	TGTGCCAGTCGGACACAAGGCTACGAGCAGTACTTC	CASRTQGYEQYF
.	TRBV29-1	.	14	TRBJ2-7	TGCAGCGTGGCGCGGGACGCCAGCTCCTACGAGCAGTACTTC	CSVARDASSYEQYF
.	TRBV4-1	TRBD2	16	TRBJ2-7	TGCGCCAGCAGCCAATGGACTAGCGGGAGGGCCCGGGAGCAGTACTTC	CASSQWTSGRAREQYF
.	TRBV5-5	TRBD1	15	TRBJ1-2	TGTGCCAGCAGCACCGTACTACAGGGGGCGGATGGCTACACCTTC	CASSTVLQGADGYTF
.	TRBV6-5	TRBD1	14	TRBJ1-5	TGTGCCAGCAGAGACAGGGTCAGCAATCAGCCCCAGCATTTT	CASRDRVSNQPQHF
.	TRBV11-1	TRBD2	15	TRBJ2-1	TGTGCCAGCAGCTTGGCGGGAGGGGCGGGAAATGAGCAGTTCTTC	CASSLAGGAGNEQFF
.	TRBV9	.	17	TRBJ2-7	TGTGCCAGCAGCGTAGATGTTGAGGGGGGAGGGTCCTACGAGCAGTACTTC	CASSVDVEGGGSYEQYF
.	TRBV27	.	15	TRBJ2-7	TGTGCCAGCAGTTTATTACTACCCACCCGCTACGAGCAGTACTTC	CASSLLLPTRYEQYF
.	TRBV7-9	TRBD1	14	TRBJ2-7	TGTGCCAGCAGCTTGGGACAGGGCACCTACGAGCAGTACTTC	CASSLGQGTYEQYF
.	TRBV6-5	TRBD1	15	TRBJ1-6	TGTGCCAGCAGAGTTCCGGGACAGGGCAATTCACCCCTCCACTTT	CASRVPGQGNSPLHF
.	TRBV5-5	.	16	TRBJ1-3	TGTGCCAGCAGCTCCGGAACAGCCAACTTCGGAAACACCATATATTTT	CASSSGTANFGNTIYF